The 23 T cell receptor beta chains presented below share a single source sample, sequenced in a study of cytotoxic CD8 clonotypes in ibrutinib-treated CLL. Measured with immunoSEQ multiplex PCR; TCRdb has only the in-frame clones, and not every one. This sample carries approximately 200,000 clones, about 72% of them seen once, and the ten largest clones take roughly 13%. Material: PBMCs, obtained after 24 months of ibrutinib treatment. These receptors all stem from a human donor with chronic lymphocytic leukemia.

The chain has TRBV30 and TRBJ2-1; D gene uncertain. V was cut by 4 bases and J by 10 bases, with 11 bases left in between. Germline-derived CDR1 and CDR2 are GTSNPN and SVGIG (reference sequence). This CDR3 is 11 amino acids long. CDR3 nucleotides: TGTGCCTGGACCAAGACTGGGGAGCAGTTCTTC. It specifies CAWTKTGEQFF.

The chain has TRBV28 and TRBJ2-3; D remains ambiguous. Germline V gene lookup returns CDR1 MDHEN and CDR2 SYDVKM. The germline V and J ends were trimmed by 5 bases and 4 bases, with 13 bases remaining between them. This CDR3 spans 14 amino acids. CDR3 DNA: TGTGCCAGCAGTCCTCGAACAACTGCAGATACGCAGTATTTT. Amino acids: CASSPRTTADTQYF.

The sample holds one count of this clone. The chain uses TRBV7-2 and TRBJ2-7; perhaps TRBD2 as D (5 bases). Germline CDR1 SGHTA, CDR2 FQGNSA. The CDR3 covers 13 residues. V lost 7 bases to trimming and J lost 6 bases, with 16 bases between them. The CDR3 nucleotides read TGTGCCAGCACTAGCCAGCTCCTGGGCGAGCAGTACTTC. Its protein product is CASTSQLLGEQYF.

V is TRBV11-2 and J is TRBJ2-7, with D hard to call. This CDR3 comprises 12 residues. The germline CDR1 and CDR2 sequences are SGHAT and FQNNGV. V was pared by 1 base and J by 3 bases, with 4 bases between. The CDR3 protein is CASSLADYEQYF. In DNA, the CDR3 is TGTGCCAGCAGCTTAGCGGACTACGAGCAGTACTTC.

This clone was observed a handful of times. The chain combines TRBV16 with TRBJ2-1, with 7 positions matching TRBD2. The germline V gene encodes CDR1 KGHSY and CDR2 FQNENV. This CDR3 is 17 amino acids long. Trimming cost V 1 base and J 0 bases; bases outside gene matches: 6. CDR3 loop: CASSQWYGTNSYNEQFF. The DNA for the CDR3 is TGTGCCAGCAGCCAATGGTACGGGACTAACTCCTACAATGAGCAGTTCTTC.

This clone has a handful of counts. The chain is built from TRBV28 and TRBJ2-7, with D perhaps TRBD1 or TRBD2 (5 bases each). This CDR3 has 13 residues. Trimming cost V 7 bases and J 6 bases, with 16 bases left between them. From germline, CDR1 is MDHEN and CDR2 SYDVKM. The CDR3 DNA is TGTGCCAGCAAGTCGGGCCAGGGACGCGAGCAGTACTTC. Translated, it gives CASKSGQGREQYF. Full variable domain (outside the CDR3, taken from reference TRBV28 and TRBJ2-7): DVKVTQSSRYLVKRTGEKVFLECVQDMDHENMFWYRQDPGLGLRLIYFSYDVKMKEKGDIPEGYSVSREKKERFSLILESASTNQTSMYLCASKSGQGREQYFGPGTRLTVT.

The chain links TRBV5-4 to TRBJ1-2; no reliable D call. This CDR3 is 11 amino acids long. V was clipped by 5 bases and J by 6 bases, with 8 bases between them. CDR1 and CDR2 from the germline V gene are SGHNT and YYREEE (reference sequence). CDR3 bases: TGTGCCAGCAGTCATATCGATGGCTACACCTTC. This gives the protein CASSHIDGYTF.

CDR3 sequence (DNA): TGTGCCACCAGCAGAGTAGGGGGGATGAACACTGAAGCTTTCTTT. Encoded protein: CATSRVGGMNTEAFF. The rearrangement links TRBV15 to TRBJ1-1; TRBD1 might be the D (6 bases). The CDR3 has 15 amino acids. Between the trimmed V and J ends, which lost 1 base and 0 bases, there was a span of 9 bases. Looked up from germline, CDR1 is LNHNV and CDR2 is YYDKDF (reference sequence).

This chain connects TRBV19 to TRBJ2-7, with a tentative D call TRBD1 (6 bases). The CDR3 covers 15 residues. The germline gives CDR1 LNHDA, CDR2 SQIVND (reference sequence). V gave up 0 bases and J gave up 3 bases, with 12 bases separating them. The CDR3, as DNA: TGTGCCAGTAGTATAGACCGTAGACAGGTCTACGAGCAGTACTTC. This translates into CASSIDRRQVYEQYF. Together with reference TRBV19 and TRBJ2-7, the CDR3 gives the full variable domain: DGGITQSPKYLFRKEGQNVTLSCEQNLNHDAMYWYRQDPGQGLRLIYYSQIVNDFQKGDIAEGYSVSREKKESFPLTVTSAQKNPTAFYLCASSIDRRQVYEQYFGPGTRLTVT.

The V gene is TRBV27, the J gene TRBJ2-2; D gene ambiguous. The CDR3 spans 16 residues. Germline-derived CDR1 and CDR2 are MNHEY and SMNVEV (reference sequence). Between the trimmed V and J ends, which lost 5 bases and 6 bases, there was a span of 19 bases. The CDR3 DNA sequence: TGTGCCAGCAGTCCCTACCGACCGCGGCGGCCCGGGGAGCTGTTTTTT. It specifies CASSPYRPRRPGELFF.

Here the CDR3 reads CASRSGFRGVNTEAFF. In nucleotides, the CDR3 is TGTGCCAGCCGCTCAGGGTTCAGGGGCGTGAACACTGAAGCTTTCTTT. The V call is TRBV28, the J call TRBJ1-1, with D possibly being TRBD1 (6 bases). The V end lost 8 bases, the J end lost 0 bases, and 19 bases lay between the germline ends. This CDR3 is built from 16 residues. Germline loops: CDR1 MDHEN, CDR2 SYDVKM.

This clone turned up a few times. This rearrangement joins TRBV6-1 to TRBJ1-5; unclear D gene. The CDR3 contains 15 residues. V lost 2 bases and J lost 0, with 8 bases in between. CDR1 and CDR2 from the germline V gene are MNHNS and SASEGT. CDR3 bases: TGTGCCAGCAGTGAACCGGCGAATAGCAATCAGCCCCAGCATTTT. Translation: CASSEPANSNQPQHF.

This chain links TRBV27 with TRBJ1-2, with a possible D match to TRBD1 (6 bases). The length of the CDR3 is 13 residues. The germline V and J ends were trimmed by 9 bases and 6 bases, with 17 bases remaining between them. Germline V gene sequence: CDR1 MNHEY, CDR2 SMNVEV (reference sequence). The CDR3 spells CASYTGTYDGYTF. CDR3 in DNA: TGTGCCAGTTATACAGGGACCTATGATGGCTACACCTTC.

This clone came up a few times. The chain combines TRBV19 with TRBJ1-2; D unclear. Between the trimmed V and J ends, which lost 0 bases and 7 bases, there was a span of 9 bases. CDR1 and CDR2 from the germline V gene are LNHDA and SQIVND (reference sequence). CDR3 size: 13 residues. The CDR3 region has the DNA TGTGCCAGTAGTATAGATTTGACCTTTGGCTACACCTTC. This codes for CASSIDLTFGYTF. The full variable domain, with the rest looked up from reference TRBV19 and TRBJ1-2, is DGGITQSPKYLFRKEGQNVTLSCEQNLNHDAMYWYRQDPGQGLRLIYYSQIVNDFQKGDIAEGYSVSREKKESFPLTVTSAQKNPTAFYLCASSIDLTFGYTFGSGTRLTVV.

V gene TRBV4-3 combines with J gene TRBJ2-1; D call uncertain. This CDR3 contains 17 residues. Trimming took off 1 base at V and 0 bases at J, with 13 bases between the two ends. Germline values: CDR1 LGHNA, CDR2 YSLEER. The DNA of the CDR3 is TGCGCCAGCAGCCAAGTACTTGCATCCTTCTCCTACAATGAGCAGTTCTTC. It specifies CASSQVLASFSYNEQFF.

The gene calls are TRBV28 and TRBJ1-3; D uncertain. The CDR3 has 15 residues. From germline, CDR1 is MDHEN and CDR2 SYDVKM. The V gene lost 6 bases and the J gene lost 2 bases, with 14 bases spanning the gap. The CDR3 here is CASSPSTSPGNTIYF. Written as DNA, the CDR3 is TGTGCCAGCAGCCCGAGTACGAGTCCTGGAAACACCATATATTTT.

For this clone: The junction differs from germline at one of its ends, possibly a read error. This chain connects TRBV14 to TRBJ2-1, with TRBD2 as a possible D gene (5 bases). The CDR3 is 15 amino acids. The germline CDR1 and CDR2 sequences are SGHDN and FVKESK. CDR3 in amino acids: CASSKELPGEGEQFF. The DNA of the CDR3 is TGTGCCAGCAGCAAAGAACTGCCCGGGGAAGGCGAGCAGTTCTTC. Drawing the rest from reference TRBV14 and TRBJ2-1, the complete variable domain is EAGVTQFPSHSVIEKGQTVTLRCDPISGHDNLYWYRRVMGKEIKFLLHFVKESKQDESGMPNNRFLAERTGGTYSTLKVQPAELEDSGVYFCASSKELPGEGEQFFGPGTRLTVL.

The CDR3 is CASSLDRGTGGAEQYF. CDR3 sequence (DNA): TGTGCCAGCAGCTTAGATCGGGGGACAGGGGGCGCCGAGCAGTACTTC. J is TRBJ2-7 and V is TRBV11-2, with 12 positions matching TRBD1. J gave up 6 bases and V 0 bases, and 6 bases lay outside the gene matches. The CDR3 extends over 16 amino acids. Germline V gene lookup returns CDR1 SGHAT and CDR2 FQNNGV.

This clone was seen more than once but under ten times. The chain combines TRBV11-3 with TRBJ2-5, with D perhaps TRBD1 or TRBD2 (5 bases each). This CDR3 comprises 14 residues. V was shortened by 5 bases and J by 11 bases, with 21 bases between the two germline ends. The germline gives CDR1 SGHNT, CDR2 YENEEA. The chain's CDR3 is CASSPSRDRGPQYF. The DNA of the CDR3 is TGTGCCAGCAGCCCAAGTAGGGACCGAGGTCCTCAGTACTTC.

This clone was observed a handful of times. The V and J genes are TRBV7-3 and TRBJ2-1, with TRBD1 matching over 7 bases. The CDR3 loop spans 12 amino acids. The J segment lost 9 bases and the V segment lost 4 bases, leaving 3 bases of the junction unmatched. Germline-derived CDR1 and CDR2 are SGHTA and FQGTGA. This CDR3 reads CASSSAGGEQFF. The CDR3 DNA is TGTGCCAGCAGCTCCGCAGGGGGTGAGCAGTTCTTC.

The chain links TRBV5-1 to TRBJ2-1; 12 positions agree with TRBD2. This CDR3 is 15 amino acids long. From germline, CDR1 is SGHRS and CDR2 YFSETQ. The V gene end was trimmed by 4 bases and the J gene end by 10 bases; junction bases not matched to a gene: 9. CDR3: CASSGGLAGFEEQFF. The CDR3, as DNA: TGCGCCAGCAGCGGGGGACTAGCGGGTTTTGAGGAGCAGTTCTTC. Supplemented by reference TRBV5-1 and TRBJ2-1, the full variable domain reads KAGVTQTPRYLIKTRGQQVTLSCSPISGHRSVSWYQQTPGQGLQFLFEYFSETQRNKGNFPGRFSGRQFSNSRSEMNVSTLELGDSALYLCASSGGLAGFEEQFFGPGTRLTVL.

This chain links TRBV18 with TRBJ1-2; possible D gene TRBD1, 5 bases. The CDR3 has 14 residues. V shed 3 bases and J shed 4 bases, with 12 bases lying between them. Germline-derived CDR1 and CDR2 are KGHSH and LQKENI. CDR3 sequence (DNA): TGTGCCAGCTCACCGACATGGGGCTCCTATGGCTACACCTTC. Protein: CASSPTWGSYGYTF.

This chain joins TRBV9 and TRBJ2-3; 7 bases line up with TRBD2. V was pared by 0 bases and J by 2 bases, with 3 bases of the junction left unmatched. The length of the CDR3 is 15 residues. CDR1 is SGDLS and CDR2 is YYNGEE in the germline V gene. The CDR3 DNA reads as TGTGCCAGCAGCGTAGTCGGGGGGACCACAGATACGCAGTATTTT. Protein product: CASSVVGGTTDTQYF.